The clone carrying this T cell receptor (beta chain) has more than one count but fewer than ten. Antigen unknown. UMIs and sample barcodes were carried by the TCR alpha and TCR beta cDNA libraries that 5'RACE produced using constant-segment primers. TCRdb reanalysed the 5' RACE reads using MiXCR and keeps one entry per CDR3 protein. The sample has some 49,000 distinct CDR3 sequences, roughly a quarter seen once. This record belongs to a study of T-cell memory formation after mild COVID-19. Background on the study: Among the donors, TCR clusters were largely specific to each donor. The study's findings and limits: Day 15 to 85 contracting clones showed balanced CD4/CD8; day 15 to 37 expanders favored CD4+.

There are 13 residues in the CDR3. Trimming left V 11 bases short and J 3 bases short, with 15 bases between. The TCR sequence derives from a young man who had mild COVID-19 (a few samples of this study predate the infection). Cell type and time point are not known. J is TRBJ2-3 and V is TRBV12-3 or TRBV12-4; possibly TRBD1 for D (5 bases). The sample comprised PBMCs or a T cell subset sorted from them (not recorded which). CDR3 protein: CACGAGPTDTQYF. CDR3 bases: TGTGCCTGTGGGGCCGGGCCGACAGATACGCAGTATTTT.